This TCR beta chain was sequenced during a study of Tregs in tolerant kidney transplant recipients. Study results and caveats: Biological reproducibility was not directly addressed, but technical replication error appeared minimal.

Regarding this clone: Its antigen remains unknown. The CDR3 end is not reached by the read, which stops 3 residues before it; the germline J gene fills it in.

The data were produced by immunoSEQ multiplex PCR, yet TCRdb's version contains in-frame clones alone and is incomplete. The table gives 15,000 or so clones; the top ten clones make up 25% to 30% of it. Recipients received nonmyeloablative bone marrow transplants from related graft donors, with transient mixed chimerism. Unstimulated regulatory T cells (CD4+CD25+CD127-), CD4+CD25- non-regulatory cells, CD4 and CD8 cells were FACS-sorted from thawed PBMCs. CDR1 PRHDT and CDR2 FYEKMQ come from the germline V gene (reference sequence). The ends were cut back, 5 bases at V and 4 bases at J, with 14 bases in the middle. The CDR3 spans 14 residues.

The material sequenced was CD8+ T cells from blood (PBMCs), taken 6 months after the transplant. This clonotype was sampled from a human patient who received a combined kidney and bone marrow transplant. A subset of T cells may come from the graft donor. This chain links TRBV13 with TRBJ1-1, with D possibly TRBD1 on 5 matching bases. CDR3 region: CASSGPGGVTEAFF. CDR3 bases read: TGTGCCAGCAGCGGCCCCGGGGGGGTCACTGAA.